This T cell receptor (beta chain) derives from a study of cytomegalovirus exposure and HLA in healthy donors. Study summary: Samples from HLA-typed donors yielded approximately 80 million unique TCRs in an early data release. Study-wide findings and caveats: It emerged from a later analysis that several of the most significant clusters appeared to be linked to common viral pathogens. Researchers counted 164 TCR beta chains as cytomegalovirus-associated. The authors later found HLA-associated TCR beta chains more clonally expanded than equally common others.

The PCR ran on 60 Vbeta and 13 Jbeta primers. Sequenced by immunoSEQ multiplex PCR; TCRdb stores in-frame clones only, minus some. The sample includes 170,000 or so clones, roughly 80% seen only once; the top ten take 2.4%. As regards this clone: Its antigen remains unknown.

The CDR3 spans 14 residues. Per the germline V gene, CDR1 is SGHNT and CDR2 is YYREEE (reference sequence). The ends were cut back, 0 bases at V and 7 bases at J, with 11 bases in the middle. The material sequenced was PBMCs. The receptor's source is a man aged 55 to 70 in good health and CMV-seronegative. The V and J genes are TRBV5-4 and TRBJ2-1; no definite D call. CDR3 bases: TGTGCCAGCAGCTTGGTAGCTTCGCGTAATGAGCAGTTCTTC. It codes for CASSLVASRNEQFF.